The source of this T cell receptor beta chain is a study of human T cells and chemical hapten exposure. Germline V gives CDR1 MNHEY, CDR2 SVGEGT. V lost 2 bases, J lost 11 bases, and 10 bases lay in between. This CDR3 spans 12 amino acids. TCRdb redid the calling of the RACE reads with MiXCR, one entry per CDR3 protein. Of nearly 350,000 distinct CDR3 sequences listed, approximately 6.3% are singletons. The time point was: patch test 1, 2 weeks after DPC sensitization. Stated treatment: therapeutic diphenylcyclopropenone sensitization with weekly scalp DPC. The sequence was collected from a woman younger than 30 with alopecia areata. Some clones in this sample may be carry-over from other donors' samples. Sequenced here: whole blood, sampled in connection with sensitization to the hapten diphenylcyclopropenone (DPC). The V call is TRBV6-2 or TRBV6-3, the J call TRBJ1-5; no clear D gene. This chain's CDR3 is CASSYAGETQHF. The DNA for the CDR3 is TGTGCCAGCAGTTACGCCGGCGAGACCCAGCATTTT.